Presented here are 14 T cell receptor beta chains from one specimen sequenced in a study of CD8 T cells in ankylosing spondylitis. TCRdb re-analysed the 5' RACE reads in MiXCR, keeping a single row per CDR3 protein. This sample carries 130,000 or so distinct CDR3 sequences, roughly 18% of them seen once, and the ten largest clones take roughly a third. Antigens of these TCRs are unknown. Study-wide findings and caveats: One TCR beta motif, made up of several highly homologous variants, appeared characteristic of ankylosing spondylitis blood.

Sequenced material: blood, either unsorted or a sorted T cell fraction (not recorded which). The receptors were sampled from a male donor with ankylosing spondylitis.

The chain recombines TRBV30 with TRBJ2-7; D not certain. Germline CDR1 and CDR2: GTSNPN and SVGIG (reference sequence). The CDR3 runs to 11 residues. Trimming stripped 6 bases from V and 2 bases from J, with 8 bases between. CDR3 in amino acids: CACKDAYEQYF. CDR3 sequence (DNA): TGTGCCTGTAAAGACGCCTACGAGCAGTACTTC. Based on the CDR3 plus reference TRBV30 and TRBJ2-7, the full variable domain is SQTIHQWPATLVQPVGSPLSLECTVEGTSNPNLYWYRQAAGRGLQLLFYSVGIGQISSEVPQNLSASRPQDRQFILSSKKLLLSDSGFYLCACKDAYEQYFGPGTRLTVT.

The rearrangement joins TRBV3-1 to TRBJ2-2; 11 positions match TRBD2. After removal of 1 base from V and 3 bases from J, the junction contained 4 bases not matched to a gene. Germline assignment: CDR1 LGHDT and CDR2 YNNKEL (reference sequence). The CDR3 spans 17 residues. The CDR3 nucleotides read TGTGCCAGCAGCCAAGCCCTAGCGGGAGGACACACCGGGGAGCTGTTTTTT. It codes for CASSQALAGGHTGELFF.

In its sample, this clonotype was seen a few times. The chain employs TRBV28 and TRBJ2-1; no definite D call. Trimming removed 8 bases at V and 0 bases at J, with 11 bases between. The germline gives CDR1 MDHEN, CDR2 SYDVKM. This CDR3 comprises 14 residues. The CDR3 nucleotides are TGTGCCAGCGGACCCGTCAGCTCCTACAATGAGCAGTTCTTC. Translated: CASGPVSSYNEQFF.

This sequence joins TRBV10-3 and TRBJ2-2; tentatively, D is TRBD1 (6 bases). V was trimmed by 7 bases and J by 7 bases, leaving 10 bases between them. The CDR3 extends over 12 amino acids. The germline gives CDR1 ENHRY, CDR2 SYGVKD. CDR3 amino acids: CAITQGGGELFF. CDR3 in DNA: TGTGCCATCACACAGGGCGGCGGGGAGCTGTTTTTT.

The chain combines TRBV27 with TRBJ2-7, with TRBD2 as a possible D gene (6 bases). V lost 8 bases to trimming and J lost 3 bases, with 14 bases between them. Germline CDR1 and CDR2: MNHEY and SMNVEV (reference sequence). The CDR3 extends over 13 amino acids. The CDR3 loop is CASRTGSGYEQYF. The DNA of the CDR3 is TGTGCCAGCCGTACGGGTAGCGGCTACGAGCAGTACTTC.

V and J are TRBV6-5 and TRBJ2-3; D not resolved. Germline loops: CDR1 MNHEY, CDR2 SVGAGI. Trimming took 2 bases from V and 0 from J, leaving 6 bases between them. The CDR3 runs 14 residues. The CDR3 sequence is CASSYLRSTDTQYF. CDR3 DNA sequence: TGTGCCAGCAGTTACCTCCGGAGCACAGATACGCAGTATTTT.

The chain recombines TRBV5-5 with TRBJ2-2, with D unclear. Trimming removed 4 bases from V and 4 bases from J, with 11 bases in between. This CDR3 region has 14 residues. CDR1 and CDR2 from the germline V gene are SGHKS and YYEKEE (reference sequence). CDR3 region: CASSTGNPTGELFF. Here the CDR3 DNA reads TGTGCCAGCAGCACGGGCAACCCCACCGGGGAGCTGTTTTTT.

A few counts support this clonotype. V and J are TRBV7-9 and TRBJ1-5; D unclear. CDR3 size: 14 residues. Germline V gene data show CDR1 as SEHNR and CDR2 as FQNEAQ (reference sequence). Trimming removed 5 bases from V and 3 bases from J, with 11 bases in between. CDR3: CASSLGGFNQPQHF. CDR3 DNA sequence: TGTGCCAGCAGCCTGGGTGGTTTCAATCAGCCCCAGCATTTT.

This clonotype showed up just a few times. The genes are TRBV7-9 and TRBJ2-3; no clear D gene. This CDR3 has 15 amino acids. The germline V and J ends were trimmed by 5 bases and 0 bases, with 12 bases remaining between them. Germline V gene data show CDR1 as SEHNR and CDR2 as FQNEAQ (reference sequence). CDR3: CASSARWESTDTQYF. CDR3 sequence (DNA): TGTGCCAGCAGCGCCCGGTGGGAAAGCACAGATACGCAGTATTTT.

The CDR3 nucleotides read TGCGCCAGCAGCTCGCGAAGTTCCCAAGAGACCCAGTACTTC. Translated: CASSSRSSQETQYF. The chain couples TRBV5-1 to TRBJ2-5, with D uncertain. Germline CDR1 SGHRS, CDR2 YFSETQ. V was clipped by 3 bases and J by 1 base, with 10 bases between them. CDR3 length equals 14 residues.

The rearrangement links TRBV7-3 to TRBJ2-1, with 7 bases identical to TRBD2. Germline V gives CDR1 SGHTA, CDR2 FQGTGA. The CDR3 is 15 amino acids. With V trimmed by 4 bases and J by 6 bases, 9 bases remained unmatched. The CDR3 DNA sequence: TGTGCCAGCAGCTACGCGGGAGTTATTGTCAATGAGCAGTTCTTC. Residues: CASSYAGVIVNEQFF.

V usage is TRBV27 and J usage is TRBJ2-7, with D unclear. Per the germline V gene, CDR1 is MNHEY and CDR2 is SMNVEV (reference sequence). This CDR3 region has 14 residues. Trimming took off 6 bases at V and 2 bases at J, with 14 bases between the two ends. CDR3 protein: CASRRQPETYEQYF. For the CDR3, the DNA is TGTGCCAGCAGACGGCAGCCCGAGACCTACGAGCAGTACTTC.

V usage is TRBV30 and J usage is TRBJ2-1; no clear D gene. CDR1 GTSNPN and CDR2 SVGIG come from the germline V gene (reference sequence). The CDR3 is made up of 12 amino acids. Trimming removed 2 bases from V and 6 bases from J, with 8 bases in between. The CDR3 reads CAWSLVLNEQFF. CDR3 in DNA: TGTGCCTGGAGTCTAGTGCTCAATGAGCAGTTCTTC. Filled out from reference TRBV30 and TRBJ2-1, the complete variable domain reads SQTIHQWPATLVQPVGSPLSLECTVEGTSNPNLYWYRQAAGRGLQLLFYSVGIGQISSEVPQNLSASRPQDRQFILSSKKLLLSDSGFYLCAWSLVLNEQFFGPGTRLTVL.

The rearrangement joins TRBV4-3 to TRBJ2-1; 8 nucleotides align to TRBD1. The V gene's germline CDR1 is LGHNA and CDR2 YSLEER. V trimming: 0 bases; J trimming: 7 bases; junction bases outside the gene matches: 17. This CDR3 is built from 19 residues. This CDR3 reads CASSQDRFTRTGKNNEQFF. CDR3 nucleotides: TGCGCCAGCAGCCAAGATCGTTTTACCCGGACAGGGAAAAATAATGAGCAGTTCTTC.